Presented here are 29 T cell receptor beta chains from one specimen sequenced in a study of neurological immune-mediated disorders (dated by TCRdb to the late 2010s). This sample's time point label indicates: longitudinal time-point 2. Library prep was done by 5' RACE. TCRdb shows the sequencer as Illumina HiSeq 2500. In-frame beta chains were kept once TCRdb had trimmed the public reads at Q25 with fastp and called clones with MiXCR. Identical CDR3 protein sequences are pooled into one entry, listed with their most common genes and DNA. The sample table records around 90,000 distinct CDR3 sequences; less than 15% of these occur just once. About 5% of the sample rests with the top ten. The sequenced sample consisted of PBMCs. Receptors originate from a female donor with HTLV-1-associated myelopathy (HAM/TSP).

Ten or more counts support this clonotype. The chain uses TRBV20-1 and TRBJ2-5; D might be TRBD1 (6 bases). The V gene lost 2 bases and the J gene lost 1 base, with 11 bases spanning the gap. The CDR3 consists of 14 residues. Germline V CDR1 and CDR2: DFQATT, SNEGSKA (reference sequence). DNA of the CDR3: TGCAGTGCTAGATCCGGACAGCCCCAAGAGACCCAGTACTTC. Translation gives CSARSGQPQETQYF.

This clonotype was seen many times. The rearrangement uses TRBV29-1 and TRBJ1-1; TRBD1 aligns across 7 bases. The V and J ends lost 8 bases and 1 base, in that order; junction bases with no gene match: 7. Germline V lookup: CDR1 SQVTM, CDR2 ANQGSEA. The length of the CDR3 is 13 residues. As DNA, the CDR3 is TGCAGCTACCGGGACAGTACGAACACTGAAGCTTTCTTT. Protein sequence: CSYRDSTNTEAFF.

The genes are TRBV20-1 and TRBJ1-2; D ambiguous. Germline V CDR1 and CDR2: DFQATT, SNEGSKA (reference sequence). This CDR3 is built from 10 residues. The V end lost 6 bases, the J end lost 5 bases, and 7 bases lay between the germline ends. The CDR3: CSAAGYGYTF. Here the CDR3 DNA reads TGCAGTGCAGCCGGTTATGGCTACACCTTC.

This clonotype came up many times. DNA of the CDR3: TGTGCCAGCAGCCCTCAGGGGACAGCGAACACTGAAGCTTTCTTT. Amino acids: CASSPQGTANTEAFF. The V call is TRBV28, the J call TRBJ1-1, with TRBD1 matching 7 bases. Germline trimming cut 6 bases from V and 1 base from J; bases unmatched to any gene: 8. Germline CDR1 is MDHEN and CDR2 is SYDVKM. The CDR3 is 15 residues long.

This clonotype was picked up many times. The genes are TRBV20-1 and TRBJ2-2; D uncertain. The length of the CDR3 is 11 residues. Germline lookup yields CDR1 DFQATT and CDR2 SNEGSKA (reference sequence). Trimming left V 4 bases short and J 8 bases short, with 8 bases between. CDR3: CSATQAGELFF. CDR3 coding DNA: TGCAGTGCTACCCAGGCAGGGGAGCTGTTTTTT.

This clonotype showed up just a few times. A much larger clone sits a single nucleotide away, making a read error possible. The chain combines TRBV3-1 with TRBJ2-6; tentative D call: TRBD1 (5 bases). This CDR3 has 18 amino acids. The germline CDR1 and CDR2 sequences are LGHDT and YNNKEL (reference sequence). The CDR3 DNA reads TGTGCCAGCAGCAGTCGGAGAAGAGTACCCTCTGGGGCCTACGTCCTGACTTTC. Translating it yields CASSSRRRVPSGAYVLTF.

This clonotype was recorded at least ten times. This chain uses TRBV5-1 with TRBJ2-7; TRBD1 matches at 7 bases. CDR1 and CDR2 from the germline V gene are SGHRS and YFSETQ. CDR3 length equals 13 residues. The V and J ends lost 5 bases and 3 bases, in that order; junction bases with no gene match: 5. The CDR3 DNA reads as TGCGCCAGCAGTCCGGACAGGAACTACGAGCAGTACTTC. It codes for CASSPDRNYEQYF.

Ten or more counts support this clonotype. This rearrangement joins TRBV7-9 to TRBJ2-4; the D gene could be TRBD1 or TRBD2 (5 bases each). Germline V lookup: CDR1 SEHNR, CDR2 FQNEAQ (reference sequence). V dropped 5 bases and J dropped 0 bases, with 17 bases sitting between them. The CDR3 loop spans 17 amino acids. The CDR3 region is CASSPAPGPRAKNIQYF. CDR3 DNA: TGTGCCAGCAGCCCAGCACCGGGACCTAGAGCCAAAAACATTCAGTACTTC.

In its sample, this clonotype was seen many times. The chain couples TRBV20-1 to TRBJ2-5; the D gene is possibly TRBD2 (7 bases). Germline V gene sequence: CDR1 DFQATT, CDR2 SNEGSKA (reference sequence). This CDR3 spans 14 amino acids. Trimming took off 2 bases at V and 6 bases at J, with 16 bases between the two ends. CDR3 nucleotide sequence: TGCAGTGCTAGATCGTCGGGGGGCGAGAAGACCCAGTACTTC. It codes for CSARSSGGEKTQYF.

The J gene is TRBJ2-3, the V gene TRBV7-8; D unresolved. Trimming removed 1 base from V and 7 bases from J, with 6 bases in between. In germline, CDR1 is SGHVS, CDR2 FQNEAQ. The CDR3 spans 12 residues. The CDR3 DNA sequence: TGTGCCAGCAGCTTAGGAGCCAATACGCAGTATTTT. As protein: CASSLGANTQYF.

Of note for this clonotype: With a much larger clone just one base away, this may be a read error. The rearrangement joins TRBV20-1 to TRBJ1-5, with a weak D call TRBD1 (5 bases). Trimming left V 1 base short and J 4 bases short, with 14 bases between. The CDR3 spans 15 residues. CDR1 is DFQATT and CDR2 is SNEGSKA in the germline V gene (reference sequence). CDR3 protein: CSARATLGGNQPQHF. The CDR3, as DNA: TGCAGTGCTAGAGCCACGCTCGGGGGAAATCAGCCCCAGCATTTT.

The chain employs TRBV10-3 and TRBJ2-7, with 12 bases matching TRBD2. The trim removed 6 bases at V and 4 bases at J, leaving 7 bases unmatched. Germline CDR1 reads ENHRY; CDR2 reads SYGVKD. The CDR3 runs 15 residues. The CDR3 spells CAIRQTSGGLYEQYF. The CDR3 DNA sequence: TGTGCCATCAGACAAACTAGCGGGGGGCTATACGAGCAGTACTTC.

This clonotype occurred many times. This chain connects TRBV7-7 to TRBJ1-6, with D hard to call. The germline gives CDR1 SSHAT, CDR2 FNYEAQ (reference sequence). The V end lost 2 bases, the J end lost 9 bases, and 11 bases lay between the germline ends. The CDR3 contains 14 residues. The CDR3 loop reads CASSLTEGSSPLHF. CDR3 nucleotide sequence: TGTGCCAGCAGCTTAACTGAAGGTAGTTCACCCCTCCACTTT. Combining the CDR3 with reference TRBV7-7 and TRBJ1-6 gives the whole variable domain GAGVSQSPRYKVTKRGQDVTLRCDPISSHATLYWYQQALGQGPEFLTYFNYEAQPDKSGLPSDRFSAERPEGSISTLTIQRTEQRDSAMYRCASSLTEGSSPLHFGNGTRLTVT.

This clonotype was detected many times. The genes are TRBV4-1 and TRBJ2-1; no firm D call. This CDR3 is 14 amino acids long. V was clipped by 3 bases and J by 1 base, with 7 bases between them. Looked up from germline, CDR1 is MGHRA and CDR2 is YSYEKL. DNA of the CDR3: TGCGCCAGCAGCCAGCCCCATTCCTACAATGAGCAGTTCTTC. It codes for CASSQPHSYNEQFF.

Only a few counts were recorded for this clonotype. The chain is built from TRBV9 and TRBJ2-1; tentatively, D is TRBD2 (7 bases). The CDR3 is 15 amino acids. The germline V gene encodes CDR1 SGDLS and CDR2 YYNGEE. The V and J ends lost 0 bases and 8 bases respectively, with 15 bases between them. CDR3 DNA: TGTGCCAGCAGCGTAGGCTCGCGGGGGCCCCATGAGCAGTTCTTC. Translation gives CASSVGSRGPHEQFF.

This clonotype was counted at least ten times. The CDR3 sequence is CASLASNEQFF. The CDR3 DNA reads TGCGCCAGCCTCGCAAGCAATGAGCAGTTCTTC. The rearrangement links TRBV10-2 to TRBJ2-1; D call uncertain. The V gene's germline CDR1 is WSHSY and CDR2 SAAADI. V was cut by 8 bases and J by 6 bases, with 8 bases left in between. There are 11 residues in the CDR3.

Many counts were recorded for this clonotype. The chain links TRBV7-6 to TRBJ2-2, with D possibly matching TRBD1 (6 bases). V lost 5 bases and J 5 bases, leaving 15 bases between the germline ends. This CDR3 comprises 15 residues. From germline, CDR1 is SGHVS and CDR2 FNYEAQ. CDR3 nucleotide sequence: TGTGCCAGCAGCCATCGGGACACTAGGACCGGGGAGCTGTTTTTT. Its protein product is CASSHRDTRTGELFF.

The chain joins TRBV18 to TRBJ2-7; perhaps TRBD2 as D (6 bases). The CDR3 is made up of 14 amino acids. The V end was cut by 2 bases, the J end by 5 bases, with 13 bases between. Germline V CDR1 and CDR2: KGHSH, LQKENI. The CDR3 region has the DNA TGTGCCAGCTCACCAGGAGGGAGTCGGAACGAGCAGTACTTC. It specifies CASSPGGSRNEQYF.

This clonotype was detected ten times or more. The rearrangement uses TRBV12-3 or TRBV12-4 and TRBJ2-1; D gene unclear. Trimming pared 1 base from V and 4 bases from J, leaving 5 bases between. This CDR3 contains 13 residues. The CDR3 sequence is CASSLEEYNEQFF. CDR3 in DNA: TGTGCCAGCAGTTTAGAAGAGTACAATGAGCAGTTCTTC.

The table lists this clonotype with many counts. V gene TRBV28 combines with J gene TRBJ1-1; possible D gene TRBD1, 5 bases. Germline V CDR1 and CDR2: MDHEN, SYDVKM. This CDR3 has 15 amino acids. Trimming left V 6 bases short and J 5 bases short, with 19 bases between. The chain's CDR3 is CASSAAGTGGTEAFF. The DNA of the CDR3 is TGTGCCAGCAGCGCCGCCGGGACCGGGGGGACTGAAGCTTTCTTT.

Ten or more counts support this clonotype. V usage is TRBV5-1 and J usage is TRBJ2-7; 7 nucleotides line up with TRBD1. V dropped 4 bases and J dropped 5; count of bases not matched to a gene: 15. This CDR3 is 16 amino acids long. In germline, CDR1 is SGHRS, CDR2 YFSETQ. CDR3 protein: CASSPSPTGVKDEQYF. The CDR3 nucleotides are TGCGCCAGCAGCCCGTCACCTACAGGGGTTAAGGACGAGCAGTACTTC.

This clonotype was counted ten times or more. This rearrangement joins TRBV12-3 or TRBV12-4 to TRBJ2-1; 9 bases fit TRBD2. Trimming at V came to 9 bases and at J to 0 bases, leaving 3 bases not matched to a gene. This CDR3 has 14 amino acids. In nucleotides, the CDR3 is TGTGCCAGTGGAGCGGGGGGCTCCTACAATGAGCAGTTCTTC. This translates into CASGAGGSYNEQFF.

This clonotype was recorded at least ten times. This chain joins TRBV27 and TRBJ2-7, with D perhaps TRBD2 (5 bases). This CDR3 has 13 residues. Germline V gene sequence: CDR1 MNHEY, CDR2 SMNVEV (reference sequence). V shed 2 bases and J shed 6 bases, with 11 bases lying between them. The CDR3 reads CASSLRGTGEQYF. The CDR3 DNA reads TGTGCCAGCAGTTTACGGGGAACTGGCGAGCAGTACTTC.

In its sample, this clonotype was seen many times. The chain employs TRBV4-2 and TRBJ2-1; 10 bases agree with TRBD2. Germline V gene sequence: CDR1 LGHNA, CDR2 YNFKEQ. V shed 4 bases and J 6 bases; nucleotides not matched to a gene: 9. CDR3 length: 16 amino acids. CDR3 protein: CASSPLLSGGGNEQFF. The DNA for the CDR3 is TGTGCCAGCAGCCCCCTTCTGAGCGGGGGGGGCAATGAGCAGTTCTTC.

This clonotype has a count of ten or more. This chain connects TRBV24-1 to TRBJ2-3; D call uncertain. The CDR3 has 12 residues. Germline V lookup: CDR1 KGHDR, CDR2 SFDVKD. V lost 3 bases and J lost 8, with 8 bases in between. The CDR3 here is CATSDQLGTQYF. CDR3 sequence (DNA): TGTGCCACCAGTGATCAGCTGGGTACGCAGTATTTT.

This clonotype was observed many times. The chain recombines TRBV14 with TRBJ2-1, with D possibly being TRBD1 (6 bases). CDR3 length: 15 amino acids. V was pared by 5 bases and J by 4 bases, with 15 bases between. Germline loops: CDR1 SGHDN, CDR2 FVKESK. CDR3: CASSLGGRGYNEQFF. Written as DNA, the CDR3 is TGTGCCAGCAGCTTAGGGGGAAGGGGATACAATGAGCAGTTCTTC. Variable domain in full (rest from reference TRBV14 and TRBJ2-1): EAGVTQFPSHSVIEKGQTVTLRCDPISGHDNLYWYRRVMGKEIKFLLHFVKESKQDESGMPNNRFLAERTGGTYSTLKVQPAELEDSGVYFCASSLGGRGYNEQFFGPGTRLTVL.

This clonotype was observed at least ten times. The rearrangement uses TRBV5-1 and TRBJ2-2; 7 nucleotides agree with TRBD1. This CDR3 has 14 amino acids. Trimming cost V 3 bases and J 5 bases; bases outside gene matches: 4. The V gene's germline CDR1 is SGHRS and CDR2 YFSETQ. The CDR3 DNA sequence: TGCGCCAGCAGCTCCGGGACAGCGACCGGGGAGCTGTTTTTT. Its translation: CASSSGTATGELFF.

The sample holds many counts of this clonotype. The chain combines TRBV7-2 with TRBJ2-6; a possible D gene is TRBD1 (6 bases). V lost 2 bases and J lost 2, with 16 bases in between. The germline V gene has CDR1 SGHTA and CDR2 FQGNSA. The CDR3 covers 18 residues. The CDR3 region is CASSLRLGTGTGANVLTF. DNA for the CDR3: TGTGCCAGCAGCTTAAGACTGGGAACAGGGACTGGGGCCAACGTCCTGACTTTC.

This clonotype was recorded at least ten times. The chain joins TRBV13 to TRBJ2-2; D is uncertain. The CDR3 consists of 15 residues. Germline V lookup: CDR1 PRHDT, CDR2 FYEKMQ (reference sequence). V was shortened by 5 bases and J by 6 bases, with 16 bases between the two germline ends. CDR3 bases: TGTGCCAGCAGCGCCGCCACCTGGGCGGCCGGGGAGCTGTTTTTT. This sequence encodes CASSAATWAAGELFF.